These 32 T cell receptor beta chains share one sample of origin, sequenced in a study of T cell responses to AZD1222 COVID-19 vaccine (dated by TCRdb to the early 2020s). The method behind the library was the immunoSEQ multiplex PCR assay. Entries here come from immuneACCESS through TCRdb and include only in-frame sequences with V and J called. Some clones fail to appear in such tables; in the studies checked, an unresolved V gene covers under half of the shortfall, and the cause of the remainder is unknown. For this sample there are 100,000 or so clones; around 96% appear just once. Approximately 2.2% of the sample comes from the top ten. What the time point label conveys for this sample: baseline before first vaccination. The specimen comprised peripheral blood, sampled on day 0 of AZD1222 vaccination. These receptors all come from an adult in good health.

The rearrangement uses TRBV28 and TRBJ2-1; possibly TRBD1 for D (6 bases). The CDR3 extends over 16 amino acids. Between the trimmed V and J ends, which lost 6 bases and 7 bases, there was a span of 22 bases. Germline CDR1 reads MDHEN; CDR2 reads SYDVKM. CDR3 DNA sequence: TGTGCCAGCAGCCCACCCGGACAGATTACAGTAAATGAGCAGTTCTTC. It codes for CASSPPGQITVNEQFF.

The chain has TRBV5-4 and TRBJ2-2, with TRBD2 matching over 8 bases. CDR1 SGHNT and CDR2 YYREEE come from the germline V gene (reference sequence). V trimming: 0 bases; J trimming: 4 bases; junction bases outside the gene matches: 2. The CDR3 extends over 15 amino acids. The CDR3 region is CASSLGAGVTGELFF. In DNA, the CDR3 is TGTGCCAGCAGCTTGGGAGCGGGAGTCACCGGGGAGCTGTTTTTT. The variable domain in full, with the rest retrieved from reference TRBV5-4 and TRBJ2-2, is ETGVTQSPTHLIKTRGQQVTLRCSSQSGHNTVSWYQQALGQGPQFIFQYYREEENGRGNFPPRFSGLQFPNYSSELNVNALELDDSALYLCASSLGAGVTGELFFGEGSRLTVL.

The rearrangement uses TRBV11-3 and TRBJ2-3; no clear D gene. The CDR3 loop spans 14 amino acids. The germline gives CDR1 SGHNT, CDR2 YENEEA. Trimming pared 1 base from V and 0 bases from J, leaving 5 bases between. The CDR3 DNA follows: TGTGCCAGCAGCTTAGTCAGTAGCACAGATACGCAGTATTTT. Its translation: CASSLVSSTDTQYF.

This chain connects TRBV2 to TRBJ1-2, with 8 bases identical to TRBD1. Trimming cost V 8 bases and J 4 bases; bases outside gene matches: 9. The CDR3 runs to 14 residues. Germline CDR1 is SNHLY and CDR2 is FYNNEI. The CDR3 nucleotides read TGTGCCAGCCAACCCGGAGGACAGGGCTATGGCTACACCTTC. This sequence encodes CASQPGGQGYGYTF.

This chain connects TRBV5-6 to TRBJ1-1; D remains unclear. The germline V gene encodes CDR1 SGHDT and CDR2 YYEEEE. The CDR3 is 13 amino acids. Trimming removed 2 bases from V and 7 bases from J, with 12 bases in between. CDR3 in DNA: TGTGCCAGCAGCTTCGGTCGGCCAGGTGAAGCTTTCTTT. As protein: CASSFGRPGEAFF.

Here the CDR3 reads CASRVPGGNQPQHF. CDR3 coding DNA: TGTGCCAGTAGGGTACCAGGAGGCAATCAGCCCCAGCATTTT. The chain carries TRBV19 and TRBJ1-5; D gene uncertain. V was pared by 6 bases and J by 2 bases, with 11 bases between. This CDR3 comprises 14 residues. The V gene's germline CDR1 is LNHDA and CDR2 SQIVND (reference sequence).

The chain couples TRBV27 to TRBJ2-3; TRBD2 matches 16 bases. Germline CDR1 and CDR2: MNHEY and SMNVEV (reference sequence). The CDR3 extends over 16 amino acids. The J segment lost 3 bases and the V segment lost 7 bases, leaving 4 bases of the junction unmatched. DNA of the CDR3: TGTGCCAGCACCGGGACTAGCGGGAGGGCGACAGATACGCAGTATTTT. The encoded protein is CASTGTSGRATDTQYF.

The chain carries TRBV6-1 and TRBJ2-7; D may be TRBD1 or TRBD2 (5 bases each). Germline assignment: CDR1 MNHNS and CDR2 SASEGT. V lost 3 bases, J lost 4 bases, and 16 bases lay in between. CDR3 length: 15 residues. DNA for the CDR3: TGTGCCAGCAGTGACCGAGGGCAGGGAAATTACGAGCAGTACTTC. Amino acids: CASSDRGQGNYEQYF.

The chain has TRBV19 and TRBJ1-5; D not resolved. Germline V gene data show CDR1 as LNHDA and CDR2 as SQIVND (reference sequence). This CDR3 contains 14 residues. V lost 5 bases and J lost 4, with 12 bases in between. The CDR3: CASSPKVANQPQHF. For the CDR3, the DNA is TGTGCCAGTAGTCCGAAAGTGGCAAATCAGCCCCAGCATTTT. Full variable domain (remainder filled in from reference TRBV19 and TRBJ1-5): DGGITQSPKYLFRKEGQNVTLSCEQNLNHDAMYWYRQDPGQGLRLIYYSQIVNDFQKGDIAEGYSVSREKKESFPLTVTSAQKNPTAFYLCASSPKVANQPQHFGDGTRLSIL.

The V and J genes are TRBV19 and TRBJ2-1; 11 nucleotides agree with TRBD2. V trimming: 3 bases; J trimming: 0 bases; junction bases outside the gene matches: 4. The CDR3 sequence is 17 residues long. Germline assignment: CDR1 LNHDA and CDR2 SQIVND (reference sequence). The CDR3 DNA is TGTGCCAGTAGTATCGGGACTAGCGGCAGCTCCTACAATGAGCAGTTCTTC. Translating gives CASSIGTSGSSYNEQFF.

The chain uses TRBV7-9 and TRBJ1-4; D gene unclear. Germline CDR1 reads SEHNR; CDR2 reads FQNEAQ (reference sequence). This CDR3 is 13 amino acids long. Trimming removed 5 bases at V and 6 bases at J, with 10 bases between. The CDR3: CASSGPSDEKLFF. The DNA for the CDR3 is TGTGCCAGCAGCGGGCCGTCTGATGAAAAACTGTTTTTT.

The chain has TRBV11-3 and TRBJ2-2; 8 bases match TRBD1. The germline V gene has CDR1 SGHNT and CDR2 YENEEA. The CDR3 consists of 13 residues. V lost 5 bases to trimming and J lost 8 bases; unmatched junction nucleotides: 4. Here the CDR3 DNA reads TGTGCCAGCAGCCCAGGGGGCGAGGGGGAGCTGTTTTTT. It encodes CASSPGGEGELFF.

The chain links TRBV7-2 to TRBJ1-2, with D perhaps TRBD1 (6 bases). Trimming left V 2 bases short and J 7 bases short, with 14 bases between. The CDR3 runs to 14 residues. Germline lookup yields CDR1 SGHTA and CDR2 FQGNSA. The CDR3 bases are TGTGCCAGCAGCTTAATCCGAGAAGGGGGTGGCTACACCTTC. Protein sequence: CASSLIREGGGYTF.

The chain uses TRBV6-6 and TRBJ2-3, with 10 bases that match TRBD2. The germline V gene has CDR1 MNHNY and CDR2 SVGAGI (reference sequence). The ends lost 6 bases at V and 4 bases at J; junction bases unmatched: 7. The CDR3 runs to 15 residues. This CDR3 is CASSKIAGGSDTQYF. The CDR3 DNA sequence: TGTGCCAGCAGCAAAATAGCGGGGGGATCAGATACGCAGTATTTT.

CDR3 sequence: CASAGGSNYGYTF. The CDR3 DNA is TGTGCCAGCGCGGGGGGGTCCAACTATGGCTACACCTTC. The chain carries TRBV27 and TRBJ1-2; TRBD1 is a possible D gene (5 bases). The ends were cut back, 8 bases at V and 2 bases at J, with 12 bases in the middle. CDR1 is MNHEY and CDR2 is SMNVEV in the germline V gene (reference sequence). The CDR3 is made up of 13 amino acids.

This rearrangement joins TRBV25-1 to TRBJ2-5, with TRBD1 as a possible D gene (6 bases). Trimming pared 2 bases from V and 5 bases from J, leaving 15 bases between. The V gene's germline CDR1 is MGHDK and CDR2 SYGVNS. The CDR3 runs 15 residues. The CDR3 bases are TGTGCCAGCAGTGAAGTCGGCAGGGGAGTGGAGACCCAGTACTTC. The encoded protein is CASSEVGRGVETQYF.

The sample holds a few counts of this clone. The chain recombines TRBV2 with TRBJ2-2; D is uncertain. The germline V gene encodes CDR1 SNHLY and CDR2 FYNNEI. The V end lost 4 bases, the J end lost 7 bases, and 7 bases lay between the germline ends. The CDR3 runs 12 residues. CDR3 loop: CASSVEVGELFF. The CDR3 bases are TGTGCCAGCAGTGTTGAGGTCGGGGAGCTGTTTTTT.

This clone was seen just once. As DNA, the CDR3 is TGTGCCAGCAGCTTGGCCGGGACAGGGGGCCCGAGAGATGAAAAACTGTTTTTT. This gives the protein CASSLAGTGGPRDEKLFF. The chain couples TRBV5-6 to TRBJ1-4; 12 bases are shared with TRBD1. There are 18 residues in the CDR3. Trimming cost V 0 bases and J 6 bases; bases outside gene matches: 9. From germline, CDR1 is SGHDT and CDR2 YYEEEE.

The chain links TRBV4-1 to TRBJ2-5; maybe TRBD2 (6 bases). V was cut by 0 bases and J by 4 bases, with 12 bases left in between. Germline assignment: CDR1 MGHRA and CDR2 YSYEKL. The CDR3 covers 15 residues. CDR3 sequence (DNA): TGCGCCAGCAGCCAAGATCCGGCGGGGCCAGAGACCCAGTACTTC. The encoded protein is CASSQDPAGPETQYF.

The CDR3 spells CASSPRTSGTSYNEQFF. CDR3 DNA: TGTGCCAGCAGCCCCCGGACTAGCGGAACATCCTACAATGAGCAGTTCTTC. The V gene is TRBV7-6, the J gene TRBJ2-1, with 10 bases fitting TRBD2. The CDR3 length is 17 residues. Germline V gives CDR1 SGHVS, CDR2 FNYEAQ. Losses at the gene ends were 5 bases for V and 1 base for J; bases not matched to a gene: 8.

The CDR3 DNA reads TGTGCCAGCAGCTTTGCGGAGGCAGTTCGCGGCTACACCTTC. Translation: CASSFAEAVRGYTF. The V gene is TRBV5-4, the J gene TRBJ1-2; D gene uncertain. CDR3 size: 14 residues. Between the trimmed V and J ends, which lost 2 bases and 8 bases, there was a span of 16 bases. Germline V gene sequence: CDR1 SGHNT, CDR2 YYREEE (reference sequence).

The chain links TRBV2 to TRBJ1-2, with D unresolved. Germline V gives CDR1 SNHLY, CDR2 FYNNEI. The CDR3 length is 13 residues. The ends were cut back, 6 bases at V and 0 bases at J, with 8 bases in the middle. CDR3 nucleotide sequence: TGTGCCAGCAGCGGGAGCCCTAACTATGGCTACACCTTC. It specifies CASSGSPNYGYTF.

The genes are TRBV9 and TRBJ1-2; possible D gene TRBD1, 6 bases. The CDR3 is made up of 13 amino acids. Trimming stripped 1 base from V and 7 bases from J, with 11 bases between. Germline CDR1 and CDR2: SGDLS and YYNGEE. CDR3 sequence: CASSVWGAGGYTF. CDR3 sequence (DNA): TGTGCCAGCAGCGTATGGGGGGCCGGTGGCTACACCTTC.

J is TRBJ1-1 and V is TRBV10-1; a possible D gene is TRBD1 (6 bases). The V gene's germline CDR1 is WNHNN and CDR2 SYGVQD (reference sequence). The CDR3 runs to 16 residues. V gave up 3 bases and J gave up 5 bases, with 19 bases separating them. The CDR3 is CASSDGGPFRWTEAFF. The DNA for the CDR3 is TGCGCCAGCAGTGACGGGGGGCCCTTTCGTTGGACTGAAGCTTTCTTT.

This rearrangement joins TRBV11-2 to TRBJ2-5; D might be TRBD2 (5 bases). CDR3 size: 13 residues. The V end was cut by 7 bases, the J end by 5 bases, with 14 bases between. CDR1 is SGHAT, CDR2 FQNNGV, per germline. CDR3 DNA sequence: TGTGCCAGCACCCGCAACACGGGGGAGACCCAGTACTTC. This encodes CASTRNTGETQYF.

This rearrangement joins TRBV6-5 to TRBJ1-3; possibly TRBD1 for D (5 bases). Trimming removed 8 bases at V and 3 bases at J, with 11 bases between. This CDR3 comprises 13 residues. Germline CDR1 and CDR2: MNHEY and SVGAGI. The CDR3 DNA reads TGTGCCAGCGCCGGGACTGTTGGAAACACCATATATTTT. This encodes CASAGTVGNTIYF.

The V and J genes are TRBV5-6 and TRBJ1-2; tentatively, D is TRBD1 (5 bases). Germline lookup yields CDR1 SGHDT and CDR2 YYEEEE. V lost 2 bases to trimming and J lost 7 bases, with 6 bases between them. The CDR3 contains 11 residues. For the CDR3, the DNA is TGTGCCAGCAGCTTTAGGGGTGGCTACACCTTC. It is translated as CASSFRGGYTF.

The genes are TRBV30 and TRBJ1-6; perhaps TRBD1 as D (5 bases). Germline CDR1 reads GTSNPN; CDR2 reads SVGIG (reference sequence). The CDR3 contains 16 residues. Between the trimmed V and J ends, which lost 4 bases and 5 bases, there was a span of 18 bases. This CDR3 is CAWNSGSGGDNSPLHF. The CDR3 nucleotides read TGTGCCTGGAACTCCGGGTCCGGGGGTGATAATTCACCCCTCCACTTT.

The chain carries TRBV5-1 and TRBJ1-1, with D possibly TRBD1 on 6 matching bases. Germline values: CDR1 SGHRS, CDR2 YFSETQ. This CDR3 spans 12 amino acids. The germline V and J ends were trimmed by 6 bases and 2 bases, with 8 bases remaining between them. The CDR3 region has the DNA TGCGCCAGCACGGGGGCAAACACTGAAGCTTTCTTT. This codes for CASTGANTEAFF.

The V and J genes are TRBV6-1 and TRBJ1-2; 9 nucleotides match TRBD1. This CDR3 contains 15 residues. The germline V gene has CDR1 MNHNS and CDR2 SASEGT. After removal of 3 bases from V and 4 bases from J, the junction contained 6 bases not matched to a gene. Here the CDR3 reads CASSENRGPPYGYTF. In DNA form, the CDR3 reads TGTGCCAGCAGTGAGAACAGGGGGCCTCCCTATGGCTACACCTTC.

The table lists this clone with a count of one. The gene calls are TRBV7-2 and TRBJ2-1; the D gene is possibly TRBD2 (6 bases). Germline CDR1 reads SGHTA; CDR2 reads FQGNSA. This CDR3 is 15 amino acids long. Trimming took 2 bases from V and 11 from J, leaving 19 bases between them. Here the CDR3 reads CASSLWAGMENKQFF. The CDR3 DNA follows: TGTGCCAGCAGCTTATGGGCGGGAATGGAAAATAAGCAGTTCTTC.

The V call is TRBV19, the J call TRBJ1-1, with D perhaps matching TRBD1 (5 bases). The CDR3 sequence is 15 residues long. Germline V gene sequence: CDR1 LNHDA, CDR2 SQIVND (reference sequence). Trimming took 7 bases from V and 0 from J, leaving 15 bases between them. The CDR3 nucleotides read TGTGCCAGTACCGCAGGGCAGGTAATGAACACTGAAGCTTTCTTT. Its translation is CASTAGQVMNTEAFF.